This entry describes one TCR beta chain. Its antigen is undetermined. The data were taken from a study of OX40 agonist ivuxolimab in advanced cancers. As for the study in general: Earlier treatment with anti-PD-1, anti-PD-L1 or anti-CTLA-4 was permitted, and around 43% had received some. Overall study results and limits: At 0.1 to 3.0 mg/kg and by week 6, CD4+ and CD8+ T cells in the blood had expanded clonally.

Repertoires were generated with immunoSEQ multiplex PCR, while TCRdb's copy carries only in-frame clones and drops some. The repertoire holds about 100,000 clones, with about 91% as singletons. Per the germline V gene, CDR1 is LNHDA and CDR2 is SQIVND (reference sequence). The CDR3 length is 17 residues. V was shortened by 1 base and J by 2 bases, with 17 bases between the two germline ends. This material consisted of CD4+ or CD8+ T cells sorted from blood, taken in a trial of the OX40 agonist ivuxolimab. This clonotype was sampled from an adult with an advanced solid tumor such as melanoma, head and neck, liver or kidney cancer. This chain links TRBV19 with TRBJ1-2; tentative D call: TRBD1 (5 bases). Here the CDR3 DNA reads TGTGCCAGTAGTATAGGCGACAGAATGACAAAGAACTATGGCTACACCTTC. Amino acids: CASSIGDRMTKNYGYTF.